This entry features one TCR beta chain sequence. The data derive from a study of blood T cells in healthy people across ages. With a J-beta primer mix and a sample-barcoded 5' primer, a second PCR ran roughly 6 to 11 cycles. TCRdb re-called the 5' RACE reads through MiXCR, storing one row per CDR3 protein. The sample shows around 650,000 distinct CDR3 sequences, around 41% of them seen only once. The length of the CDR3 is 13 residues. V lost 5 bases to trimming and J lost 6 bases, with 15 bases between them. Germline V lookup: CDR1 SGHDT, CDR2 YYEEEE. Per individual sample, total RNA of at least 5.5 micrograms was extracted.

V gene TRBV5-6 combines with J gene TRBJ2-7; D is possibly TRBD1 (5 bases). The sample taken for sequencing was blood. This receptor was obtained from a man older than 75 in good health. The CDR3: CASRDTEVGEQYF. CDR3 DNA sequence: TGTGCCAGCAGGGACACAGAGGTGGGCGAGCAGTACTTC.